These 22 T cell receptor beta chains originate from one sample sequenced in a study of identifying expanded T cells in peripheral blood. Sequenced by immunoSEQ multiplex PCR; TCRdb stores in-frame clones only, minus some. The sample records approximately 100,000 clones, 70% to 90% being singletons. Sequencing was done on a sample of blood. The receptors were sampled from a person aged 18 to 69 in good health.

V and J are TRBV4-2 and TRBJ2-7; 10 positions match TRBD2. J was trimmed by 0 bases and V by 3 bases; bases with no gene match: 11. Germline CDR1 and CDR2: LGHNA and YNFKEQ. The CDR3 extends over 18 amino acids. The CDR3 region is CASSQFYSGGPPSYEQYF. The DNA of the CDR3 is TGTGCCAGCAGCCAGTTTTATAGCGGGGGGCCGCCCTCCTACGAGCAGTACTTC.

The chain couples TRBV15 to TRBJ2-7, with no clear D. This CDR3 is built from 14 residues. In germline, CDR1 is LNHNV, CDR2 YYDKDF (reference sequence). V lost 1 base and J lost 0, with 7 bases in between. CDR3 amino acids: CATSRGRPSYEQYF. In nucleotides, the CDR3 is TGTGCCACCAGCAGAGGACGGCCCTCCTACGAGCAGTACTTC.

The chain has TRBV4-1 and TRBJ1-1; D remains ambiguous. V lost 0 bases, J lost 11 bases, and 10 bases lay in between. This CDR3 spans 12 amino acids. Looked up from germline, CDR1 is MGHRA and CDR2 is YSYEKL. For the CDR3, the DNA is TGCGCCAGCAGCCAAGAGGGCTTTGAGGCTTTCTTT. This sequence encodes CASSQEGFEAFF.

V and J are TRBV18 and TRBJ2-7; 11 nucleotides line up with TRBD1. This CDR3 is built from 15 residues. Germline CDR1 is KGHSH and CDR2 is LQKENI. V was pared by 2 bases and J by 2 bases, with 2 bases of the junction left unmatched. The CDR3 reads CASSPGTGGPYEQYF. The CDR3 coding sequence is TGTGCCAGCTCACCAGGGACAGGGGGGCCCTACGAGCAGTACTTC.

The sample holds a few counts of this clone. The V call is TRBV2, the J call TRBJ1-4, with D unclear. CDR3 length equals 15 residues. V lost 5 bases to trimming and J lost 7 bases, with 17 bases between them. Germline assignment: CDR1 SNHLY and CDR2 FYNNEI. In nucleotides, the CDR3 is TGTGCCAGCAGTCCTCAAGGGCCCCGAGGTGAAAAACTGTTTTTT. Translated: CASSPQGPRGEKLFF.

The chain carries TRBV4-1 and TRBJ1-2; possible D gene TRBD1, 5 bases. Trimming took off 1 base at V and 6 bases at J, with 9 bases between the two ends. Germline lookup yields CDR1 MGHRA and CDR2 YSYEKL. This CDR3 is 13 amino acids long. CDR3 DNA: TGCGCCAGCAGCCAAGTTTCGGGGGATGGCTACACCTTC. Its protein product is CASSQVSGDGYTF.

V and J are TRBV5-1 and TRBJ2-2, with 10 positions matching TRBD2. Germline assignment: CDR1 SGHRS and CDR2 YFSETQ. The trim removed 0 bases at V and 1 base at J, leaving 3 bases unmatched. The CDR3 runs 17 residues. The CDR3 nucleotides read TGCGCCAGCAGCTTGGTCGGACTAGCGGTGAACACCGGGGAGCTGTTTTTT. Encoded protein: CASSLVGLAVNTGELFF.

The J gene is TRBJ1-3, the V gene TRBV5-5; D uncertain. Trimming left V 2 bases short and J 1 base short, with 7 bases between. CDR1 is SGHKS and CDR2 is YYEKEE in the germline V gene (reference sequence). The CDR3 is made up of 14 amino acids. DNA for the CDR3: TGTGCCAGCAGCTTTGTGGATTCTGGAAACACCATATATTTT. As protein: CASSFVDSGNTIYF.

This chain uses TRBV7-2 with TRBJ1-1, with D unresolved. The CDR3 runs to 14 residues. Germline-derived CDR1 and CDR2 are SGHTA and FQGNSA. V gave up 2 bases and J gave up 5 bases, with 12 bases separating them. CDR3 loop: CASSLPPPVTEAFF. For the CDR3, the DNA is TGTGCCAGCAGCTTACCGCCACCCGTGACTGAAGCTTTCTTT.

The chain recombines TRBV7-2 with TRBJ2-5, with 13 bases matching TRBD2. V shed 3 bases, J shed 3 bases, and the junction held 4 bases outside the gene matches. The CDR3 spans 16 residues. The germline CDR1 and CDR2 sequences are SGHTA and FQGNSA. The CDR3 region is CASSFYGTSGKETQYF. In DNA form, the CDR3 reads TGTGCCAGCAGCTTCTACGGGACTAGCGGGAAAGAGACCCAGTACTTC. The variable domain in full, with the rest retrieved from reference TRBV7-2 and TRBJ2-5, is GAGVSQSPSNKVTEKGKDVELRCDPISGHTALYWYRQSLGQGLEFLIYFQGNSAPDKSGLPSDRFSAERTGGSVSTLTIQRTQQEDSAVYLCASSFYGTSGKETQYFGPGTRLLVL.

The chain recombines TRBV18 with TRBJ2-7, with 8 bases aligning to TRBD2. Trimming at V came to 3 bases and at J to 6 bases, leaving 7 bases not matched to a gene. This CDR3 is 14 amino acids long. Germline lookup yields CDR1 KGHSH and CDR2 LQKENI. The CDR3 sequence: CASSPGGASGEQYF. In DNA form, the CDR3 reads TGTGCCAGCTCACCCGGGGGGGCCTCCGGCGAGCAGTACTTC. Filled out from reference TRBV18 and TRBJ2-7, the complete variable domain reads NAGVMQNPRHLVRRRGQEARLRCSPMKGHSHVYWYRQLPEEGLKFMVYLQKENIIDESGMPKERFSAEFPKEGPSILRIQQVVRGDSAAYFCASSPGGASGEQYFGPGTRLTVT.

This chain links TRBV6-1 with TRBJ2-5, with D unresolved. Germline V lookup: CDR1 MNHNS, CDR2 SASEGT. This CDR3 spans 15 amino acids. The V end lost 6 bases, the J end lost 7 bases, and 21 bases lay between the germline ends. CDR3 amino acids: CASSPRRQIVGTQYF. CDR3 sequence (DNA): TGTGCCAGCAGCCCACGAAGGCAAATAGTGGGGACCCAGTACTTC.

The V call is TRBV28, the J call TRBJ2-7; D gene ambiguous. The CDR3 spans 14 residues. V was trimmed by 2 bases and J by 5 bases, leaving 13 bases between them. Germline V gene sequence: CDR1 MDHEN, CDR2 SYDVKM. The CDR3 DNA follows: TGTGCCAGCAGTTTAGCCAGCCGTGTCAACGAGCAGTACTTC. Amino acids: CASSLASRVNEQYF.

Concerning this clone: This same CDR3 is encoded by further DNA sequences in the sample. This rearrangement joins TRBV9 to TRBJ2-3; either TRBD1 or TRBD2 may supply D (6 bases each). This CDR3 contains 14 residues. CDR1 and CDR2 (germline): SGDLS, YYNGEE. The ends were cut back, 0 bases at V and 3 bases at J, with 8 bases in the middle. CDR3 residues: CASSVEGGTDTQYF. The CDR3 region has the DNA TGTGCCAGCAGCGTAGAGGGGGGAACAGATACGCAGTATTTT.

The gene calls are TRBV30 and TRBJ2-7; TRBD2 agrees at 10 bases. CDR1 and CDR2 from the germline V gene are GTSNPN and SVGIG (reference sequence). With V trimmed by 0 bases and J by 4 bases, 15 bases remained unmatched. The CDR3 length is 18 residues. Here the CDR3 DNA reads TGTGCCTGGAGTGTACTAAAAGGACTAGCGGCGCAAAGGTACGAGCAGTACTTC. This translates into CAWSVLKGLAAQRYEQYF. Based on the CDR3 plus reference TRBV30 and TRBJ2-7, the full variable domain is SQTIHQWPATLVQPVGSPLSLECTVEGTSNPNLYWYRQAAGRGLQLLFYSVGIGQISSEVPQNLSASRPQDRQFILSSKKLLLSDSGFYLCAWSVLKGLAAQRYEQYFGPGTRLTVT.

The rearrangement links TRBV29-1 to TRBJ2-5; 9 nucleotides agree with TRBD2. J was trimmed by 1 base and V by 6 bases; bases with no gene match: 12. The CDR3 length is 16 residues. Germline CDR1 SQVTM, CDR2 ANQGSEA. The CDR3 sequence: CSVIGQSGGFQETQYF. The CDR3 DNA reads TGCAGCGTCATAGGACAGAGCGGGGGGTTCCAAGAGACCCAGTACTTC.

V and J are TRBV5-6 and TRBJ2-4; D ambiguous. This CDR3 is 12 amino acids long. Germline V gene sequence: CDR1 SGHDT, CDR2 YYEEEE. Trimming left V 5 bases short and J 0 bases short, with 3 bases between. CDR3 loop: CASSIAKNIQYF. CDR3 nucleotides: TGTGCCAGCAGTATAGCCAAAAACATTCAGTACTTC.

The chain has TRBV19 and TRBJ1-5; the match to TRBD1 covers 10 bases. The CDR3 length is 15 residues. V shed 5 bases, J shed 6 bases, and the junction held 7 bases outside the gene matches. In germline, CDR1 is LNHDA, CDR2 SQIVND (reference sequence). CDR3 sequence: CASSPDRGVGQPQHF. The CDR3 nucleotides are TGTGCCAGTAGTCCGGACAGGGGGGTAGGTCAGCCCCAGCATTTT.

The rearrangement joins TRBV4-3 to TRBJ2-5; D might be TRBD2 (7 bases). Trimming shortened V by 0 bases and J by 5 bases, and 16 bases separated the two germline ends. The CDR3 is made up of 16 amino acids. The germline V gene encodes CDR1 LGHNA and CDR2 YSLEER. The CDR3 loop is CASSQERRGLGETQYF. For the CDR3, the DNA is TGCGCCAGCAGCCAAGAAAGGCGGGGGCTTGGGGAGACCCAGTACTTC.

This chain joins TRBV11-3 and TRBJ1-1; TRBD1 is a possible D gene (6 bases). The CDR3 totals 12 residues. The germline V gene encodes CDR1 SGHNT and CDR2 YENEEA. V was clipped by 5 bases and J by 5 bases, with 9 bases between them. CDR3 sequence reads: CASSGGGTEAFF. The CDR3 region has the DNA TGTGCCAGCAGCGGGGGCGGGACTGAAGCTTTCTTT.

This chain connects TRBV4-3 to TRBJ2-1, with D perhaps assigned TRBD1 or TRBD2 (5 bases each). The germline gives CDR1 LGHNA, CDR2 YSLEER. The CDR3 loop spans 13 amino acids. The V end lost 1 base, the J end lost 9 bases, and 10 bases lay between the germline ends. CDR3 DNA: TGCGCCAGCAGCCAAGCCCCTGGGGGTGAGCAGTTCTTC. Translating it yields CASSQAPGGEQFF.

V and J are TRBV25-1 and TRBJ2-7; TRBD2 matches at 11 bases. The CDR3 length is 16 residues. CDR1 and CDR2 (germline): MGHDK, SYGVNS. V shed 1 base, J shed 5 bases, and the junction held 7 bases outside the gene matches. Written as DNA, the CDR3 is TGTGCCAGCAGTGAATTGGCTCGGGGACTAGCGGACGAGCAGTACTTC. Translated, it gives CASSELARGLADEQYF.